Below, 16 T cell receptor beta chains from the same sample are listed, as sequenced in a study of blood T cell repertoires in COVID-19. Measured with immunoSEQ multiplex PCR; TCRdb has only the in-frame clones, and not every one. The table has about 22,000 clones, approximately 80% seen once. The sequencing sample was made of peripheral blood. The receptors were sampled from an elderly man with active or convalescent COVID-19.

This clone was picked up one time. This chain links TRBV19 with TRBJ2-1, with D possibly being TRBD2 (6 bases). Germline-derived CDR1 and CDR2 are LNHDA and SQIVND (reference sequence). The germline V and J ends were trimmed by 5 bases and 8 bases, with 19 bases remaining between them. The CDR3 consists of 15 residues. CDR3 in amino acids: CASSVRRGYNDEQFF. CDR3 coding DNA: TGTGCCAGTAGTGTGAGGCGGGGATATAATGATGAGCAGTTCTTC.

The chain links TRBV5-1 to TRBJ2-3, with a possible D match to TRBD2 (5 bases). Trimming removed 0 bases from V and 0 bases from J, with 11 bases in between. This CDR3 has 16 amino acids. From germline, CDR1 is SGHRS and CDR2 YFSETQ. CDR3 DNA: TGCGCCAGCAGCTTGGAGCAGCGGTCGAGCACAGATACGCAGTATTTT. Its protein is CASSLEQRSSTDTQYF. The variable domain in full, with the rest retrieved from reference TRBV5-1 and TRBJ2-3, is KAGVTQTPRYLIKTRGQQVTLSCSPISGHRSVSWYQQTPGQGLQFLFEYFSETQRNKGNFPGRFSGRQFSNSRSEMNVSTLELGDSALYLCASSLEQRSSTDTQYFGPGTRLTVL.

The chain combines TRBV6-6 with TRBJ2-3, with a weak D call TRBD1 (6 bases). CDR1 and CDR2 (germline): MNHNY, SVGAGI (reference sequence). This CDR3 spans 19 amino acids. Trimming took off 6 bases at V and 1 base at J, with 26 bases between the two ends. The CDR3 bases are TGTGCCAGCAGACGAAATCCGCGGGCTGGCCAGGGGCGCACAGATACGCAGTATTTT. Protein: CASRRNPRAGQGRTDTQYF.

This chain connects TRBV6-5 to TRBJ2-7, with 8 bases aligning to TRBD1. Trimming at V came to 5 bases and at J to 3 bases, leaving 3 bases not matched to a gene. Germline V gene lookup returns CDR1 MNHEY and CDR2 SVGAGI. The CDR3 extends over 13 amino acids. The CDR3 coding sequence is TGTGCCAGCAGTCGGGACAGGTTCTACGAGCAGTACTTC. Translated: CASSRDRFYEQYF.

This chain uses TRBV6-5 with TRBJ2-1, with 10 bases identical to TRBD1. In germline, CDR1 is MNHEY, CDR2 SVGAGI. The CDR3 covers 14 residues. Losses at the gene ends were 7 bases for V and 9 bases for J; bases not matched to a gene: 9. DNA of the CDR3: TGTGCCAGCACCAGGGACAGGGGTATGGGTGAGCAGTTCTTC. This codes for CASTRDRGMGEQFF.

V and J are TRBV3-1 (or the pseudogene TRBV3-2) and TRBJ1-1; D uncertain. Per germline, CDR1 LGHDT and CDR2 YNNKEL (reference sequence). V was pared by 4 bases and J by 2 bases, with 8 bases between. This CDR3 has 13 amino acids. This CDR3 reads CASSLTDNTEAFF. In DNA form, the CDR3 reads TGTGCCAGCAGCCTTACAGATAACACTGAAGCTTTCTTT.

This chain links TRBV6-2 or TRBV6-3 with TRBJ2-1; possibly TRBD2 for D (5 bases). The CDR3 consists of 14 residues. V gave up 5 bases and J gave up 3 bases, with 11 bases separating them. Germline loops: CDR1 MNHEY, CDR2 SVGEGT. The CDR3 protein is CASSPPGFYNEQFF. The CDR3 coding sequence is TGTGCCAGCAGTCCCCCGGGGTTCTACAATGAGCAGTTCTTC.

The rearrangement links TRBV4-2 to TRBJ1-1; TRBD1 agrees at 10 bases. V trimming: 2 bases; J trimming: 5 bases; junction bases outside the gene matches: 8. Germline CDR1 reads LGHNA; CDR2 reads YNFKEQ. This CDR3 spans 16 amino acids. Written as DNA, the CDR3 is TGTGCCAGCAGCCAACTCGGGACAGGGGACCAGACTGAAGCTTTCTTT. Translated, it gives CASSQLGTGDQTEAFF.

The CDR3 is CASSSPRGPYNEQFF. The CDR3 nucleotides are TGTGCCAGCAGCTCCCCCAGGGGGCCCTACAATGAGCAGTTCTTC. The chain has TRBV7-9 and TRBJ2-1; 8 bases map to TRBD1. The ends lost 4 bases at V and 2 bases at J; junction bases unmatched: 4. This CDR3 comprises 15 residues. CDR1 SEHNR and CDR2 FQNEAQ come from the germline V gene (reference sequence).

The CDR3 DNA follows: TGCGCCAGCAGCAGTCAGAACTCCTACGAGCAGTACTTC. Translation: CASSSQNSYEQYF. The chain combines TRBV5-1 with TRBJ2-7; D remains ambiguous. The V end was cut by 4 bases, the J end by 0 bases, with 8 bases between. The germline V gene encodes CDR1 SGHRS and CDR2 YFSETQ. The CDR3 has 13 amino acids.

By frequency in the sample, this clone is medium-sized. V is TRBV10-3 and J is TRBJ1-1; possibly TRBD1 for D (5 bases). Between the trimmed V and J ends, which lost 2 bases and 6 bases, there was a span of 13 bases. CDR1 is ENHRY, CDR2 SYGVKD, per germline. The CDR3 totals 14 residues. CDR3 sequence (DNA): TGTGCCATCAGTGAGGGAAAGGGGTTCTCTGAAGCTTTCTTT. Its translation is CAISEGKGFSEAFF.

The chain couples TRBV9 to TRBJ2-1, with TRBD2 matching over 13 bases. Germline CDR1 SGDLS, CDR2 YYNGEE. V gave up 3 bases and J gave up 10 bases; unmatched junction bases: 7. The CDR3 is 15 residues long. CDR3 sequence (DNA): TGTGCCAGCAGCGAGGGGACTAGCGGGGCAGGGGAGCAGTTCTTC. It specifies CASSEGTSGAGEQFF.

The J gene is TRBJ2-7, the V gene TRBV10-2, with TRBD1 identical over 11 bases. The CDR3 runs to 13 residues. The trim removed 8 bases at V and 5 bases at J, leaving 5 bases unmatched. CDR1 and CDR2 from the germline V gene are WSHSY and SAAADI. The CDR3 DNA reads TGCGCCAGCTTGGACAGGGGGCTCCACGAGCAGTACTTC. It encodes CASLDRGLHEQYF.

The chain employs TRBV15 and TRBJ2-2; weak D call: TRBD1 (6 bases). Trimming removed 5 bases from V and 5 bases from J, with 9 bases in between. The CDR3 has 13 amino acids. Germline loops: CDR1 LNHNV, CDR2 YYDKDF (reference sequence). This CDR3 reads CATSGGQTGELFF. The CDR3 DNA follows: TGTGCCACCAGCGGAGGACAGACCGGGGAGCTGTTTTTT. Together with reference TRBV15 and TRBJ2-2, the CDR3 gives the full variable domain: DAMVIQNPRYQVTQFGKPVTLSCSQTLNHNVMYWYQQKSSQAPKLLFHYYDKDFNNEADTPDNFQSRRPNTSFCFLDIRSPGLGDTAMYLCATSGGQTGELFFGEGSRLTVL.

The chain recombines TRBV19 with TRBJ1-2, with 9 nucleotides matching TRBD1. Per the germline V gene, CDR1 is LNHDA and CDR2 is SQIVND (reference sequence). The V segment lost 3 bases and the J segment 6 bases; nucleotides outside the gene matches: 8. The CDR3 contains 15 residues. DNA of the CDR3: TGTGCCAGTAGTATTTCCGGGACAGGGTCTCATGGCTACACCTTC. Translating it yields CASSISGTGSHGYTF.

This rearrangement joins TRBV7-2 to TRBJ1-1; D unresolved. The length of the CDR3 is 13 residues. Germline V gene data show CDR1 as SGHTA and CDR2 as FQGNSA. The V and J ends lost 5 bases and 1 base respectively, with 8 bases between them. CDR3 coding DNA: TGTGCCAGCAGCCCAGAACCGAACACTGAAGCTTTCTTT. Residues: CASSPEPNTEAFF.